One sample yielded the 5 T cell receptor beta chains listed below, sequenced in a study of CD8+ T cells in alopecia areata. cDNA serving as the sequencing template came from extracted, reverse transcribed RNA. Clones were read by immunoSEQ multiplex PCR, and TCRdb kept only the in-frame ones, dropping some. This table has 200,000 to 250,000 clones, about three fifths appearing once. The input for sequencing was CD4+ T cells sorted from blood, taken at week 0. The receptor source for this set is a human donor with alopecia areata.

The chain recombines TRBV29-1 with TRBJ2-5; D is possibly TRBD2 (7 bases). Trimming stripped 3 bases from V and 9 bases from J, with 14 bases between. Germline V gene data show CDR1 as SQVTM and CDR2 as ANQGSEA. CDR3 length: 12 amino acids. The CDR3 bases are TGCAGCGTTGATCGGGGGGCGCATCCCCAGTACTTC. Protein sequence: CSVDRGAHPQYF.

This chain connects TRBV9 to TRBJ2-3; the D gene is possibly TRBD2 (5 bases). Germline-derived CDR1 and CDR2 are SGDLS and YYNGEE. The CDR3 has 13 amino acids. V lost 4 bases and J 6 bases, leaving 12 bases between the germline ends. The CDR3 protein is CASSPGTVDTQYF. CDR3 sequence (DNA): TGTGCCAGCAGCCCGGGAACGGTGGATACGCAGTATTTT.

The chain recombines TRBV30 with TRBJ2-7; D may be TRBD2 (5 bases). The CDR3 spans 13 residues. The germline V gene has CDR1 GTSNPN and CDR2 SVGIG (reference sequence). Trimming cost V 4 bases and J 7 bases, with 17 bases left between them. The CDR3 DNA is TGTGCCTGGACTTCGATGAGGGTTTTTGAGCAGTACTTC. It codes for CAWTSMRVFEQYF.

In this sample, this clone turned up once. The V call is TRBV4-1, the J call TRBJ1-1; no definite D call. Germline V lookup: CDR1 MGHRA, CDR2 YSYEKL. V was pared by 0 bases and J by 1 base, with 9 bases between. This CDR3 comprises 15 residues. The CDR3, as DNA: TGCGCCAGCAGCCAAGAGGGCTTGGGGAACACTGAAGCTTTCTTT. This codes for CASSQEGLGNTEAFF.

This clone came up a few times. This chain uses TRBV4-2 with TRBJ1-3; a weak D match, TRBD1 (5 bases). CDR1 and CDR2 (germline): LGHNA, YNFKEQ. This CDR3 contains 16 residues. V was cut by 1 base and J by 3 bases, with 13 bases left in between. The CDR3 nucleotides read TGTGCCAGCAGCCAAGGGTCCAGGGAGAGTGGAAACACCATATATTTT. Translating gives CASSQGSRESGNTIYF.